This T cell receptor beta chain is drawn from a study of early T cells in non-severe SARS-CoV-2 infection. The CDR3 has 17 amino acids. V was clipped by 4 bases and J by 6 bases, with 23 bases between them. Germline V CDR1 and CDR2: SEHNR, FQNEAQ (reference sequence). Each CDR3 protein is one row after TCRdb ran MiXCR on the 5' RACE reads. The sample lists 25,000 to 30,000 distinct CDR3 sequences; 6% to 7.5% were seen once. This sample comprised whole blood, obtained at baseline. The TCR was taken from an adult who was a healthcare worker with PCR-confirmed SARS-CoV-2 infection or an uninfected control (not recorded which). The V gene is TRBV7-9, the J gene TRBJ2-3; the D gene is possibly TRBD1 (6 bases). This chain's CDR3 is CASSSQDLYRERDTQYF. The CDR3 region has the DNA TGTGCCAGCAGCTCTCAGGACCTGTACAGGGAGCGGGATACGCAGTATTTT.